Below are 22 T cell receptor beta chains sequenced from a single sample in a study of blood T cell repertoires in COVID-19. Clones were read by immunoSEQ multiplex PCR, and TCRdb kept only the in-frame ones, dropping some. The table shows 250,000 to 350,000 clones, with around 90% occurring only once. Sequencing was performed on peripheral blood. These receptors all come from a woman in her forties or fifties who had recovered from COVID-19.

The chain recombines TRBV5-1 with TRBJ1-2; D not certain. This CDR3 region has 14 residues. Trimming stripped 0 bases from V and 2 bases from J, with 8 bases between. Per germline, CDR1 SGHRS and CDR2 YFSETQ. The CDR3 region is CASSLADRNYGYTF. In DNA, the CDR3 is TGCGCCAGCAGCTTGGCCGATCGGAACTATGGCTACACCTTC.

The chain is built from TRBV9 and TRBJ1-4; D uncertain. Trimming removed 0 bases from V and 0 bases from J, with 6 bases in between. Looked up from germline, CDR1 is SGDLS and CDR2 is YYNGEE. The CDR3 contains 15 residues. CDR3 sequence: CASSVEISTNEKLFF. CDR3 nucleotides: TGTGCCAGCAGCGTAGAAATCTCAACTAATGAAAAACTGTTTTTT.

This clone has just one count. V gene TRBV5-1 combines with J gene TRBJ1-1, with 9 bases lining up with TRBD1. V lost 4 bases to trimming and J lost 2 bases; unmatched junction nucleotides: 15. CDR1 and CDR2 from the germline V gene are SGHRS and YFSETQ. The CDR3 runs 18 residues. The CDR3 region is CASSLWGGQGAKNTEAFF. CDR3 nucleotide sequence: TGCGCCAGCAGCCTATGGGGGGGACAGGGCGCTAAAAACACTGAAGCTTTCTTT.

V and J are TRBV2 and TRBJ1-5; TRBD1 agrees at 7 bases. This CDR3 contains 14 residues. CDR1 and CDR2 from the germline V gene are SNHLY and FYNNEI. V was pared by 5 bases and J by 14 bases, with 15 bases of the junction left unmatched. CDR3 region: CASSTYRGGWREHF. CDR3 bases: TGTGCCAGCAGTACCTACAGGGGAGGCTGGAGGGAGCATTTT.

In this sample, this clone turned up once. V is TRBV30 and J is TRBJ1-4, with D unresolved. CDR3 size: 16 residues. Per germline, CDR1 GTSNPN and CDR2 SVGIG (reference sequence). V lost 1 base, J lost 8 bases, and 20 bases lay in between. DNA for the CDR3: TGTGCCTGGAGTGCTCTCCCTTCCCGAATCAGGGAAAAACTGTTTTTT. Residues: CAWSALPSRIREKLFF.

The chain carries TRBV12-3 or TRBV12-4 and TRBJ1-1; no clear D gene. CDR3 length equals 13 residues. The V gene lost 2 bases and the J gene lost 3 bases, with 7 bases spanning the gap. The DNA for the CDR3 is TGTGCCAGCAGTTTAATAGTTTACACTGAAGCTTTCTTT. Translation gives CASSLIVYTEAFF.

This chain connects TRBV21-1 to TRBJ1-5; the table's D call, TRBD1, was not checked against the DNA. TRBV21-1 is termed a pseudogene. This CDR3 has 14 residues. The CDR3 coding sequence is TGTGCCAGCAGCAAGAAAAGGGGAAATCAGCCCCAGCATTTT. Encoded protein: CASSKKRGNQPQHF.

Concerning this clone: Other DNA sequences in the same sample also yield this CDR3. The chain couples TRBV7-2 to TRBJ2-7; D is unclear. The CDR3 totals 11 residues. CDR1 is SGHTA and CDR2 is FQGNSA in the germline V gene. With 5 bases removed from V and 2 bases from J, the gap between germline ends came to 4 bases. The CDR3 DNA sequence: TGTGCCAGCAGCCCCGCCTACGAGCAGTACTTC. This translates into CASSPAYEQYF.

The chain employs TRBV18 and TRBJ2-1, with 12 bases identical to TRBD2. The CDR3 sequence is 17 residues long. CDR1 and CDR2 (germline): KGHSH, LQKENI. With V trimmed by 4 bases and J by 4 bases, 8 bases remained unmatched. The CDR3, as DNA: TGTGCCAGCTCACTTCATCAGGGGACTAGCGGGTACAATGAGCAGTTCTTC. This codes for CASSLHQGTSGYNEQFF.

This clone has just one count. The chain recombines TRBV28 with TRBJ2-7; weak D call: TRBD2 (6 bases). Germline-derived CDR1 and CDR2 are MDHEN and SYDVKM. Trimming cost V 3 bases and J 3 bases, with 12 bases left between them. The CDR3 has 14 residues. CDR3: CASSLEGNLYEQYF. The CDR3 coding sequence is TGTGCCAGCAGTTTGGAGGGAAACCTCTACGAGCAGTACTTC.

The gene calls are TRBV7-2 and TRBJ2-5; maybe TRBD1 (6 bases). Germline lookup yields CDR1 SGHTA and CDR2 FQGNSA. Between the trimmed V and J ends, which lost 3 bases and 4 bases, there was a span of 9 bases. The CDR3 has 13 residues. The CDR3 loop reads CASSFRGGETQYF. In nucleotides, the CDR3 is TGTGCCAGCAGCTTCAGGGGTGGAGAGACCCAGTACTTC.

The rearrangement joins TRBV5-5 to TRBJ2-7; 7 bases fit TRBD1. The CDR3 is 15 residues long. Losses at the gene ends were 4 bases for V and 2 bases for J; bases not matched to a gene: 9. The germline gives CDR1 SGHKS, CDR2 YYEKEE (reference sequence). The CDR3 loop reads CASSPRDSLAYEQYF. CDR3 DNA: TGTGCCAGCAGCCCTAGGGACAGCTTAGCCTACGAGCAGTACTTC.

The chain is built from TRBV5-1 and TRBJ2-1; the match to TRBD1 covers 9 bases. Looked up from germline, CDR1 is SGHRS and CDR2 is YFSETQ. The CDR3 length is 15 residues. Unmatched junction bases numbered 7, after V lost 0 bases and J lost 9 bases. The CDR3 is CASSLVPGQGLEQFF. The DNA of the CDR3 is TGCGCCAGCAGCTTGGTCCCGGGACAGGGACTTGAGCAGTTCTTC. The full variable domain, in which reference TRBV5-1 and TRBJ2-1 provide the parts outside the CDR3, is KAGVTQTPRYLIKTRGQQVTLSCSPISGHRSVSWYQQTPGQGLQFLFEYFSETQRNKGNFPGRFSGRQFSNSRSEMNVSTLELGDSALYLCASSLVPGQGLEQFFGPGTRLTVL.

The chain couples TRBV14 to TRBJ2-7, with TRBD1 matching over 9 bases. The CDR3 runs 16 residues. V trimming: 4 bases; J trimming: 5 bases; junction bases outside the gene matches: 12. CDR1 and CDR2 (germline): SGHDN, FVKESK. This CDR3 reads CASSPLLQGARDEQYF. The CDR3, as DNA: TGTGCCAGCAGCCCTTTGCTACAGGGGGCGAGAGACGAGCAGTACTTC.

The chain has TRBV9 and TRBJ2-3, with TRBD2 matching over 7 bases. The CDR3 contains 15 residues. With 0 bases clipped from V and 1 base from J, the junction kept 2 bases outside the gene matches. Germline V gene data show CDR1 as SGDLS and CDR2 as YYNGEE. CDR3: CASSVGLAGTDTQYF. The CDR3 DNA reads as TGTGCCAGCAGCGTAGGACTAGCAGGCACAGATACGCAGTATTTT.

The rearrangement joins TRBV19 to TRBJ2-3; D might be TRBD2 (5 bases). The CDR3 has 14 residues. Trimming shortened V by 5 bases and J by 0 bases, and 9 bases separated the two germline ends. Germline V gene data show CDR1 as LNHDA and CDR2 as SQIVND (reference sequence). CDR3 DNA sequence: TGTGCCAGTAGTTCGGGATATAGCACAGATACGCAGTATTTT. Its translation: CASSSGYSTDTQYF.

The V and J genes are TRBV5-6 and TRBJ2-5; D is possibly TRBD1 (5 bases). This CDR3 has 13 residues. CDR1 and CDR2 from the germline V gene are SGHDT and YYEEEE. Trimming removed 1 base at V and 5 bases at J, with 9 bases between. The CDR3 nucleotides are TGTGCCAGCAGCTTGAAAGGGGCCGAGACCCAGTACTTC. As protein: CASSLKGAETQYF.

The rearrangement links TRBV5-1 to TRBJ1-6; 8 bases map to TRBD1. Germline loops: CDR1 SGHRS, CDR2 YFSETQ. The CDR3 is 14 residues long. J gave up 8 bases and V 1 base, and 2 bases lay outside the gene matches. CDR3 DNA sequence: TGCGCCAGCAGCTTGCAGGGGGCTCATTCACCCCTCCACTTT. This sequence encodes CASSLQGAHSPLHF. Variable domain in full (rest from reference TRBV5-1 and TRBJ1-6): KAGVTQTPRYLIKTRGQQVTLSCSPISGHRSVSWYQQTPGQGLQFLFEYFSETQRNKGNFPGRFSGRQFSNSRSEMNVSTLELGDSALYLCASSLQGAHSPLHFGNGTRLTVT.

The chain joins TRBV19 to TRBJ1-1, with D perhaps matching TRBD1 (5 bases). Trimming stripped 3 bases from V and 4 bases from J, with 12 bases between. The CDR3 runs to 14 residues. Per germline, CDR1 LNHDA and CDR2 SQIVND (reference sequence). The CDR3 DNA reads TGTGCCAGTAGTATGGTGGGGGGAGGCACTGAAGCTTTCTTT. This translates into CASSMVGGGTEAFF.

CDR3 coding DNA: TGTGCCAGCAGCTTAGCGCAGGTCCCGAGCTCTGGAAACACCATATATTTT. Its protein product is CASSLAQVPSSGNTIYF. This sequence joins TRBV7-2 and TRBJ1-3; D is uncertain. Between the trimmed V and J ends, which lost 0 bases and 0 bases, there was a span of 12 bases. The CDR3 has 17 amino acids. Germline CDR1 SGHTA, CDR2 FQGNSA.

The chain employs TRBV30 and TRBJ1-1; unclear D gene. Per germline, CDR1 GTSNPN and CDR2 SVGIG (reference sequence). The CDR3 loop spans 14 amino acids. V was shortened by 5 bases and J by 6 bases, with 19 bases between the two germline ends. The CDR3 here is CAWDSRKRWPEAFF. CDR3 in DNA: TGTGCCTGGGATTCTCGTAAGAGGTGGCCTGAAGCTTTCTTT. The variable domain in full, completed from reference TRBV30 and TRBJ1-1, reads SQTIHQWPATLVQPVGSPLSLECTVEGTSNPNLYWYRQAAGRGLQLLFYSVGIGQISSEVPQNLSASRPQDRQFILSSKKLLLSDSGFYLCAWDSRKRWPEAFFGQGTRLTVV.

DNA for the CDR3: TGTGCCAGCAGCGACCCGGCGGGGGGATGGGGCTACGAGCAGTACTTC. This encodes CASSDPAGGWGYEQYF. The chain is built from TRBV7-9 and TRBJ2-7; 8 positions match TRBD2. V was pared by 5 bases and J by 3 bases, with 12 bases of the junction left unmatched. Per germline, CDR1 SEHNR and CDR2 FQNEAQ (reference sequence). This CDR3 is 16 amino acids long.